This TCR beta chain stems from a study of cytomegalovirus exposure and HLA in healthy donors. The CDR3 is 15 residues long. Trimming took off 6 bases at V and 0 bases at J, with 11 bases between the two ends. The V gene's germline CDR1 is SNHLY and CDR2 FYNNEI. Study-level results: A likely sequencing artifact accounted for one observed cluster of highly shared sequence variants. In vitro checks showed that a few CMV-associated chains really do target CMV antigens. The study carried out a later analysis of TCR beta sequences. It associated under 20,000 of them with specific HLA alleles at a false discovery rate of 0.05.

Both 60 Vbeta primers and 13 Jbeta primers went into the PCR. Libraries were prepared by immunoSEQ multiplex PCR; TCRdb keeps only in-frame clonotypes and omits some of them. This table lists 70,000 or so clones. About this clone itself: Its matching antigen is unknown.

The sequence was obtained from a middle-aged man in good health and CMV-seronegative. The sample taken for sequencing was PBMCs. J is TRBJ2-2 and V is TRBV2; tentatively, D is TRBD2 (7 bases). CDR3 sequence reads: CASRGAGANTGELFF. CDR3 nucleotides: TGTGCCAGCAGGGGGGCGGGGGCGAACACCGGGGAGCTGTTTTTT.